This TCR beta chain is drawn from a study of breast tumors, draining lymph nodes, adjacent tissues. In its sample, this clonotype was seen many times. Its antigen is not identified. Notes on the study in general: Luminal-like breast cancer showed significantly higher tumor–nontumor repertoire similarity than basal-like. The data were judged consistent with most tumor T cells coming from lymph node and expanding in tumor. Tumor T cell lymph node origin was a supported hypothesis, not proven. Tumor TCR diversity was below lymph nodes but above nontumor tissue.

TCRdb processed the multiplex PCR reads anew with MiXCR; each CDR3 protein has one entry. The top ten hold over 9.5% of the sample, which has more than 50,000 distinct CDR3 sequences, under 45% seen once. The CDR3 is 15 amino acids. From germline, CDR1 is SGHTA and CDR2 FQGNSA. V was pared by 1 base and J by 4 bases, with 14 bases between. This sequence was found in a female donor with breast cancer. Some clones in this sample may be carry-over from other donors' samples. The sample consisted of breast tumor tissue. This sequence joins TRBV7-2 and TRBJ2-7; tentatively, D is TRBD2 (6 bases). CDR3 nucleotides: TGTGCCAGCAGCTTAGGGGGTAGGCGGGATTACGAGCAGTACTTC. Its translation is CASSLGGRRDYEQYF.